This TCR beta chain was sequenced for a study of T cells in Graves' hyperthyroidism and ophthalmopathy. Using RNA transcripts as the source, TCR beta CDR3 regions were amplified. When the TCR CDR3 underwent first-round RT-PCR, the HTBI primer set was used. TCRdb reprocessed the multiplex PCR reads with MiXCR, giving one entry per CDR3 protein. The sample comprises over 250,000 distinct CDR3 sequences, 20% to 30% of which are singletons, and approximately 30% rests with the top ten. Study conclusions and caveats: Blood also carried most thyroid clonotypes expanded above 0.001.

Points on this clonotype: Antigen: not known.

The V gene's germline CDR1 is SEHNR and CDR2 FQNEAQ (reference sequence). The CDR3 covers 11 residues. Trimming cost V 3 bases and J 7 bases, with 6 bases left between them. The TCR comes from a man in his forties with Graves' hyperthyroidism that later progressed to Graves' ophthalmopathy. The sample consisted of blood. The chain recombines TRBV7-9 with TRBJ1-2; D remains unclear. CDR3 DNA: TGTGCCAGCAGCTTCCTGGCTGGCTACACCTTC. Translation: CASSFLAGYTF. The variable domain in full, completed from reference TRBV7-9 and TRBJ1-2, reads DTGVSQNPRHKITKRGQNVTFRCDPISEHNRLYWYRQTLGQGPEFLTYFQNEAQLEKSRLLSDRFSAERPKGSFSTLEIQRTEQGDSAMYLCASSFLAGYTFGSGTRLTVV.